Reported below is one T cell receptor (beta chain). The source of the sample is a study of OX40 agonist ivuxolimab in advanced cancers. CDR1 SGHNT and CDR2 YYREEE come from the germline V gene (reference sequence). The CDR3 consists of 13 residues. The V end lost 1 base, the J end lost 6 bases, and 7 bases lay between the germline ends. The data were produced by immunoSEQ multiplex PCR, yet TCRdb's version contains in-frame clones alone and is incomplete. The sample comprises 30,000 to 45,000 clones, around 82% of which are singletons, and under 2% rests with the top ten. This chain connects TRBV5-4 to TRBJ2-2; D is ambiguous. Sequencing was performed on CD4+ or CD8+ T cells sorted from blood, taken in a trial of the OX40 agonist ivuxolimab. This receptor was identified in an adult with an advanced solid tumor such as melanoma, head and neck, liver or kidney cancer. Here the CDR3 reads CASSLQQAGELFF. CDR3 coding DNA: TGTGCCAGCAGCTTGCAACAAGCCGGGGAGCTGTTTTTT.